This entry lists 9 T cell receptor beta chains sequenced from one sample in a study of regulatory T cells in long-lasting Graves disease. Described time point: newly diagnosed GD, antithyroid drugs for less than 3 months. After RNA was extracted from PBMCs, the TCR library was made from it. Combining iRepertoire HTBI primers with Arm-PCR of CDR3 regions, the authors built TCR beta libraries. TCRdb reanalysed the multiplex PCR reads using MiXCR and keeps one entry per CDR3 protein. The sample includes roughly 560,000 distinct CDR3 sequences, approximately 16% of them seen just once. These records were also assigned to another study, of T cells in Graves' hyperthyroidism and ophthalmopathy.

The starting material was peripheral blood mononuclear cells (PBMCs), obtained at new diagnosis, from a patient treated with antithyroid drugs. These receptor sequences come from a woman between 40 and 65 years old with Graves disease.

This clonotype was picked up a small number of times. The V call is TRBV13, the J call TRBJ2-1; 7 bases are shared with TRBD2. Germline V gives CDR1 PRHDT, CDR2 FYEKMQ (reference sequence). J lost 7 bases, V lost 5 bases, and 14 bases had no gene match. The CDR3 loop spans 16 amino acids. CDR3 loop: CASSNLYGGGGNEQFF. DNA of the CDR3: TGTGCCAGCAGCAACCTCTATGGCGGGGGAGGGAATGAGCAGTTCTTC.

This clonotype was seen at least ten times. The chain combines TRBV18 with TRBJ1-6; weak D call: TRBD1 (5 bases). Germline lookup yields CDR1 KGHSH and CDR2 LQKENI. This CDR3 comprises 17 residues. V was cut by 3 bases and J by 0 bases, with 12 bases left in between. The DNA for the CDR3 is TGTGCCAGCTCACCGGGGACCTGGAGCTCCTATAATTCACCCCTCCACTTT. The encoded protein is CASSPGTWSSYNSPLHF.

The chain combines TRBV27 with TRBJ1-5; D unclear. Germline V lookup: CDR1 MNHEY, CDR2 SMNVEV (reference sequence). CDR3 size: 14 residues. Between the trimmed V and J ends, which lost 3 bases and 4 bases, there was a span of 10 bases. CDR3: CASSFPFGNQPQHF. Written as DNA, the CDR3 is TGTGCCAGCAGTTTCCCCTTCGGGAATCAGCCCCAGCATTTT.

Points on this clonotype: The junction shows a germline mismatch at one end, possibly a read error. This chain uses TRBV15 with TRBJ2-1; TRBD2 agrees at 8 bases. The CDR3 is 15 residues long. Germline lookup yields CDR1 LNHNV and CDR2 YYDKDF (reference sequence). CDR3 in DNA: TGTGCCACCAGCTGGGGACTAGGAGAATTAAATGATCAGTTCTTC. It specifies CATSWGLGELNDQFF. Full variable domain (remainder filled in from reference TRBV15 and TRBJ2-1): DAMVIQNPRYQVTQFGKPVTLSCSQTLNHNVMYWYQQKSSQAPKLLFHYYDKDFNNEADTPDNFQSRRPNTSFCFLDIRSPGLGDTAMYLCATSWGLGELNDQFFGPGTRLTVL.

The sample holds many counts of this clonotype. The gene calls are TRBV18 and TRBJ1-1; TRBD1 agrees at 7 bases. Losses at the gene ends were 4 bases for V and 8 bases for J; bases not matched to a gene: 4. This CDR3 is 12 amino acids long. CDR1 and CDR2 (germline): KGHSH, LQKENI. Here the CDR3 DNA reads TGTGCCAGCTCACTTAACAGGGGCGAAGCTTTCTTT. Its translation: CASSLNRGEAFF. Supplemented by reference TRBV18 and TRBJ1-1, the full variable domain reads NAGVMQNPRHLVRRRGQEARLRCSPMKGHSHVYWYRQLPEEGLKFMVYLQKENIIDESGMPKERFSAEFPKEGPSILRIQQVVRGDSAAYFCASSLNRGEAFFGQGTRLTVV.

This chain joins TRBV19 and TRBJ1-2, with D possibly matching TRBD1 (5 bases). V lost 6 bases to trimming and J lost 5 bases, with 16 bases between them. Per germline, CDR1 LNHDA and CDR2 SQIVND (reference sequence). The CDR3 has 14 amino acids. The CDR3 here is CASSPDRFSYGYTF. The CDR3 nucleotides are TGTGCCAGTAGCCCCGACAGATTCTCTTATGGCTACACCTTC.

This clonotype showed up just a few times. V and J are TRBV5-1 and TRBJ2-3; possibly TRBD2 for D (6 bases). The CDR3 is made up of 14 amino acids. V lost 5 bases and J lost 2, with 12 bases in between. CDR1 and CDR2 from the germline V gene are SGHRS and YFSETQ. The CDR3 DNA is TGCGCCAGCAGGCCGGGGAGGCCCACAGATACGCAGTATTTT. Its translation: CASRPGRPTDTQYF.

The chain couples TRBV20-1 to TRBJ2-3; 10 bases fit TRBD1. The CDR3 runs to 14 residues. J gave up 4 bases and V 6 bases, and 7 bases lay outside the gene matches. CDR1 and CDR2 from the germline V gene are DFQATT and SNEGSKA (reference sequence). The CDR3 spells CSARRQGAADTQYF. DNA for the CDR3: TGCAGTGCAAGAAGACAGGGGGCGGCAGATACGCAGTATTTT.

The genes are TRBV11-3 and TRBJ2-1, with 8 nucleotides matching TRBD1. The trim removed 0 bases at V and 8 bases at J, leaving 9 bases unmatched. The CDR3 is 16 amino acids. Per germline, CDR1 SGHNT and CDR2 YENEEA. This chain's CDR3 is CASSLDSGQGRDEQFF. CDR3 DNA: TGTGCCAGCAGCTTAGATTCCGGACAGGGTCGGGATGAGCAGTTCTTC.